This T cell receptor beta chain was captured in a study of CD8+ T cells in alopecia areata. Study context: Treated patients swallowed 5 to 10 mg of oral tofacitinib twice daily. The study gave tofacitinib for 6 to 18 months, then 6 months off drug.

RNA extraction and reverse transcription yielded cDNA as sequencing template. Assay used: immunoSEQ multiplex PCR; TCRdb lists only in-frame clones, some missing. The sample includes 150,000 or so clones, 45% to 60% of them seen just once. The V and J ends lost 4 bases and 1 base, in that order; junction bases with no gene match: 5. CDR1 is GTSNPN and CDR2 is SVGIG in the germline V gene (reference sequence). The CDR3 extends over 14 amino acids. The chain combines TRBV30 with TRBJ1-1, with 8 bases matching TRBD1. The receptor was isolated from a human donor with alopecia areata. The specimen was CD4+ T cells sorted from blood. As DNA, the CDR3 is TGTGCCTGGACCAGGGGGCAGGAGAACACTGAAGCTTTCTTT. Protein sequence: CAWTRGQENTEAFF.